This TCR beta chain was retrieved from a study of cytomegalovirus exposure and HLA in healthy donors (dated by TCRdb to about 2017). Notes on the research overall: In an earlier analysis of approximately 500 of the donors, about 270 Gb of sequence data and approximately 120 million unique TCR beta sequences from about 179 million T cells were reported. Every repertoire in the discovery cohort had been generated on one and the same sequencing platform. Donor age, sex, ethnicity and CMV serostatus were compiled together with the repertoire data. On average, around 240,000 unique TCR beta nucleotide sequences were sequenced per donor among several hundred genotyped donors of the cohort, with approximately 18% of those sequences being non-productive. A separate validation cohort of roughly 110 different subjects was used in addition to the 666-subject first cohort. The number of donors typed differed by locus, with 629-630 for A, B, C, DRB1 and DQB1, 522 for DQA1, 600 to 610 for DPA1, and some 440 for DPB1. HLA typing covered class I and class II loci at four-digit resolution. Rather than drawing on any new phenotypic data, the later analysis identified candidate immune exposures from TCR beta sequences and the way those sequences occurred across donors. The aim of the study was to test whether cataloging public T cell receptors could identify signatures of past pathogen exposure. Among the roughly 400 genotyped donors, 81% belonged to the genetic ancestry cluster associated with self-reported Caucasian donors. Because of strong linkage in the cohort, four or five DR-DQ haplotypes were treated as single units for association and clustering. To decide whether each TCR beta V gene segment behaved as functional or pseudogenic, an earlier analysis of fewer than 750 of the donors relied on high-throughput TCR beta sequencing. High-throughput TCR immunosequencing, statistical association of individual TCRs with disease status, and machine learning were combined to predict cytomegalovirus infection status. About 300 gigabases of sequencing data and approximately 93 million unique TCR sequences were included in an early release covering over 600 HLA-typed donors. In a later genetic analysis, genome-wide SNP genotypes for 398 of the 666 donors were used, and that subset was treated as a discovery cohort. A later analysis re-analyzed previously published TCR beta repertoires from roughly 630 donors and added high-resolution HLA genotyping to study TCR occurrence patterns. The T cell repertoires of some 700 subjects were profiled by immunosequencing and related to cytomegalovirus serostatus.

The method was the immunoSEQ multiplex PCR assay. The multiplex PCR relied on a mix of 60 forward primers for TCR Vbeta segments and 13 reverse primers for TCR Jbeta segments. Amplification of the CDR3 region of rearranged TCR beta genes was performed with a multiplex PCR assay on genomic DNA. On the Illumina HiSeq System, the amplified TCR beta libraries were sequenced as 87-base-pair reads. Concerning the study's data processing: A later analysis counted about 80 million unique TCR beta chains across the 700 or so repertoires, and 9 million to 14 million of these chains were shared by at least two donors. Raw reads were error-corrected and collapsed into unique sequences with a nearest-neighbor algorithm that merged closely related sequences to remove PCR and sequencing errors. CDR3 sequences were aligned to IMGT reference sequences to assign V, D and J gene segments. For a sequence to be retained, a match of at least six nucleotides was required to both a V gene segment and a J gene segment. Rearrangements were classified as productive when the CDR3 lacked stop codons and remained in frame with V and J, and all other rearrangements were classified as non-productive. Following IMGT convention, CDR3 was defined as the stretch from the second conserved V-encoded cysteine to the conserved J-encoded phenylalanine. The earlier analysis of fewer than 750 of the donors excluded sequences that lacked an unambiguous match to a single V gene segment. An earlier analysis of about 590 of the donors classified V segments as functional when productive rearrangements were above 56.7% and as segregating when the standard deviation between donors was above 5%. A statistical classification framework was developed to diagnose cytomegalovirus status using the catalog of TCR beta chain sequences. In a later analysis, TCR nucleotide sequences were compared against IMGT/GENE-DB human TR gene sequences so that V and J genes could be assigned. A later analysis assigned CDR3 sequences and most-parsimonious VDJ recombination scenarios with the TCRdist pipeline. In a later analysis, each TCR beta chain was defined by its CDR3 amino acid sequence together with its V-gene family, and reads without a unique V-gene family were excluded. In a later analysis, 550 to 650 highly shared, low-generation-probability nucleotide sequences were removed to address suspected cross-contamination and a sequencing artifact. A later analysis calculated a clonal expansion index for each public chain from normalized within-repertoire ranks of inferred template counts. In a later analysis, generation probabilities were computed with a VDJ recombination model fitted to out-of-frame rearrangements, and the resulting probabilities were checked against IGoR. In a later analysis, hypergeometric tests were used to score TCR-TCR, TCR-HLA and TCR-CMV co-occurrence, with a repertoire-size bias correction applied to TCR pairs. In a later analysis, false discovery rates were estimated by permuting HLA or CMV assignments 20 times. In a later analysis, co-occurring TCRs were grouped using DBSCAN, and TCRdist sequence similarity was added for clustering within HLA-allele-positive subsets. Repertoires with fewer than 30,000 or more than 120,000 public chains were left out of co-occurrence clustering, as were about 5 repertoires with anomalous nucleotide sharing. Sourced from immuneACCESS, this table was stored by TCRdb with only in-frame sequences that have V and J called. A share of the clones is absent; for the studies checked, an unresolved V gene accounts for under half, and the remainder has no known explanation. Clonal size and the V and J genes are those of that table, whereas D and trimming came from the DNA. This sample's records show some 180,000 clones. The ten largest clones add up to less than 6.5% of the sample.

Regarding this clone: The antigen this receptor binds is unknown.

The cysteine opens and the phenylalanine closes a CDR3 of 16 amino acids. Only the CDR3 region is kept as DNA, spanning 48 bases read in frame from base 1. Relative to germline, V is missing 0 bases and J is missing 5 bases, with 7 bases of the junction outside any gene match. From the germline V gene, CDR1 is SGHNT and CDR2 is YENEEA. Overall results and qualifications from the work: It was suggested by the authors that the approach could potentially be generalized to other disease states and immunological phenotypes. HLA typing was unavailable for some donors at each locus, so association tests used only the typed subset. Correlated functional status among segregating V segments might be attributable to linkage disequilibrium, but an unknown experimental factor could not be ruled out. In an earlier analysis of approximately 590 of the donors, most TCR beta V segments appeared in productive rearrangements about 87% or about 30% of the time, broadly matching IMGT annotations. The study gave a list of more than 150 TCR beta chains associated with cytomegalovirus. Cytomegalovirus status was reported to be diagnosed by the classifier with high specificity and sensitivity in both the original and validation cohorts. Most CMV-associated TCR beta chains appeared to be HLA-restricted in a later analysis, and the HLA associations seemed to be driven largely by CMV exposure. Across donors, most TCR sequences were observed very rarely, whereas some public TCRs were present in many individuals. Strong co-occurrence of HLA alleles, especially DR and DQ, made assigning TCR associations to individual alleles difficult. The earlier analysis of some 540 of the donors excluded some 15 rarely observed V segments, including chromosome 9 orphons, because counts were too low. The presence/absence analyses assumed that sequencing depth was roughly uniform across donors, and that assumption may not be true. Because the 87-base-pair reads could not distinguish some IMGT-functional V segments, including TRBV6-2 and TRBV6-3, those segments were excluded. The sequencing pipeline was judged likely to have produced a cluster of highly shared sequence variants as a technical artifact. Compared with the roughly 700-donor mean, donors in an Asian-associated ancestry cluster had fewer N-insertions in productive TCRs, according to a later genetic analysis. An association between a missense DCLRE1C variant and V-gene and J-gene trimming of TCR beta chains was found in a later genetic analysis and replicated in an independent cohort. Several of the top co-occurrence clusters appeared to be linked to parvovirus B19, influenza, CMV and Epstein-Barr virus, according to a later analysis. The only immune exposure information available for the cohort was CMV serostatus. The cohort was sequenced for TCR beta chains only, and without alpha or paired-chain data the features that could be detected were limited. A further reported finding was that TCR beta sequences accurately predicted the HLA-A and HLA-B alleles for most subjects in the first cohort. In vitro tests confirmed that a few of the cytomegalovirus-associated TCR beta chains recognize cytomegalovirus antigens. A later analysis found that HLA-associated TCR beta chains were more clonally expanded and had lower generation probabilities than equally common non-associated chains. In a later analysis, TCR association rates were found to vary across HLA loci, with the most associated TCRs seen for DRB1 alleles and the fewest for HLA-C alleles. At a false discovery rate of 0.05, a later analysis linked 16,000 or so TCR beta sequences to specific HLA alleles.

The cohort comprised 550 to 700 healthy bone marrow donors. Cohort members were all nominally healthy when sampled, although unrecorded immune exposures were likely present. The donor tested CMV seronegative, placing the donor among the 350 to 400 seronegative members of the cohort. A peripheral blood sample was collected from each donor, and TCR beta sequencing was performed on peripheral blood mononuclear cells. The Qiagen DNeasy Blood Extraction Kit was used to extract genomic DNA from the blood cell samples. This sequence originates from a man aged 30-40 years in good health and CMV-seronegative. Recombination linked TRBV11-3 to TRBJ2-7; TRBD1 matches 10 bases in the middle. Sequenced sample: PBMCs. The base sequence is TGTGCCAGCAGCTTAGAGAGTGACAGGGGGCGGAACGAGCAGTACTTC. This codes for CASSLESDRGRNEQYF.